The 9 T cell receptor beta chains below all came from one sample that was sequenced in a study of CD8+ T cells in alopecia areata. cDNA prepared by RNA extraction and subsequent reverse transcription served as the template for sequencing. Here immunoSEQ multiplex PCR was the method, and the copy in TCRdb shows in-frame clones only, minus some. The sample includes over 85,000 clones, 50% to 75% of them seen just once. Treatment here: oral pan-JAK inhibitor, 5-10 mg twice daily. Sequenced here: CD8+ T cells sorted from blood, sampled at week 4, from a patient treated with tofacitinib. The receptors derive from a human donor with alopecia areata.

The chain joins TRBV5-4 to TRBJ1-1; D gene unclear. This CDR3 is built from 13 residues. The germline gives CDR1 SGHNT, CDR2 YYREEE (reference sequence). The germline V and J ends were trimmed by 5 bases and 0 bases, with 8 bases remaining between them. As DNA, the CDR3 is TGTGCCAGCAGGGCGGGGTTGAACACTGAAGCTTTCTTT. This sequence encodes CASRAGLNTEAFF.

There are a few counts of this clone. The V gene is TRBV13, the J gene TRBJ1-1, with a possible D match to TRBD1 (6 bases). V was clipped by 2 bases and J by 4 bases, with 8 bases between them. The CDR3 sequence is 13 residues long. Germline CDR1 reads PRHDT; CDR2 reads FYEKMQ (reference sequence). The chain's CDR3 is CASSLRGATEAFF. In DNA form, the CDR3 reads TGTGCCAGCAGCTTACGGGGGGCCACTGAAGCTTTCTTT.

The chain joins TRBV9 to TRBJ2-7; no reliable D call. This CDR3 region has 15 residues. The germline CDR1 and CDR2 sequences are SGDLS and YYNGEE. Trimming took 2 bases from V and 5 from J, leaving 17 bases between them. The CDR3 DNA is TGTGCCAGCAGCGTCGGTCGGGCCCCCCCCGACGAGCAGTACTTC. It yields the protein CASSVGRAPPDEQYF. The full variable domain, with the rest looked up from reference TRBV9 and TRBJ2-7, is DSGVTQTPKHLITATGQRVTLRCSPRSGDLSVYWYQQSLDQGLQFLIQYYNGEERAKGNILERFSAQQFPDLHSELNLSSLELGDSALYFCASSVGRAPPDEQYFGPGTRLTVT.

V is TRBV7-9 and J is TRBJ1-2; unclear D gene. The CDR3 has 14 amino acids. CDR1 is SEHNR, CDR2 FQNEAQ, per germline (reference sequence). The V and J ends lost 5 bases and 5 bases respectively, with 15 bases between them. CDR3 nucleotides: TGTGCCAGCAGCGGCGAGGAACAGTTTTATGGCTACACCTTC. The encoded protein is CASSGEEQFYGYTF.

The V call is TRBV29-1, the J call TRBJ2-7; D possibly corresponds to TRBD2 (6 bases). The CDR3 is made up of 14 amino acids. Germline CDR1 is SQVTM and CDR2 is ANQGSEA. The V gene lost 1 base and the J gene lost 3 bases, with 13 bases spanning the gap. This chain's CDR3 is CSVEGLGGYYEQYF. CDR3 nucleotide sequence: TGCAGCGTTGAAGGGTTGGGGGGTTACTACGAGCAGTACTTC.

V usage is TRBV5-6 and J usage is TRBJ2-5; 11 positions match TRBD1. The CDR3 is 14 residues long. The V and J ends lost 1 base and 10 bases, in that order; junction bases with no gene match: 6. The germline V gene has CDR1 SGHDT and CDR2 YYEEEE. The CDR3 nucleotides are TGTGCCAGCAGCTTGCCGGGACAGGGGGGTGTCCAGTACTTC. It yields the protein CASSLPGQGGVQYF. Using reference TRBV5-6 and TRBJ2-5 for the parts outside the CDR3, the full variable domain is DAGVTQSPTHLIKTRGQQVTLRCSPKSGHDTVSWYQQALGQGPQFIFQYYEEEERQRGNFPDRFSGHQFPNYSSELNVNALLLGDSALYLCASSLPGQGGVQYFGPGTRLLVL.

The CDR3 DNA sequence: TGTGCCAGCAGCACCTCGACAGACATGAACACTGAAGCTTTCTTT. Its protein is CASSTSTDMNTEAFF. This rearrangement joins TRBV7-9 to TRBJ1-1, with a tentative D call TRBD1 (5 bases). There are 15 residues in the CDR3. Trimming took off 5 bases at V and 0 bases at J, with 13 bases between the two ends. From germline, CDR1 is SEHNR and CDR2 FQNEAQ (reference sequence).

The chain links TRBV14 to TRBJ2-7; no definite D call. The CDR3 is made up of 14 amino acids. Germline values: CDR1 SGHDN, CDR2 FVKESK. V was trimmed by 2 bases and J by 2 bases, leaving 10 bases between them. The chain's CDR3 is CASSQIGYAYEQYF. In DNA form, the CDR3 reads TGTGCCAGCAGCCAAATCGGTTATGCCTACGAGCAGTACTTC.

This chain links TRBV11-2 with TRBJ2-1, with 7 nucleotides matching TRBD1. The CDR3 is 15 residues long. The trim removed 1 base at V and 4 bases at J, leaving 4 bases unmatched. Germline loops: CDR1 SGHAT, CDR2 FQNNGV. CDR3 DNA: TGTGCCAGCAGCTTAGGGCAGGGGGTTTACAATGAGCAGTTCTTC. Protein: CASSLGQGVYNEQFF.